These T cell receptor beta chains were read from a single sample in a study of cytomegalovirus exposure and HLA in healthy donors. Clones were sequenced by immunoSEQ multiplex PCR, and TCRdb holds only the in-frame ones, with some missing. The sample has fewer than 250,000 clones, 80% seen once. Sequencing was performed on PBMCs. The receptor set was obtained from a woman between 40 and 50 years old in good health and CMV-seronegative. Each CDR3 is given with its conserved first and last residue. Fields, in order: V gene, CDR3 protein.

TRBV11-3 CASSSLAGVGVNEQFF
TRBV10-3 CAISESYRDPSGNTIYF
TRBV9 CASSVSEENTEAFF
TRBV12-5 CASGLQEVGTQYF
TRBV11-1 CASSLTDGDTEAFF
TRBV4-3 CASSQELSGARLPQHF
TRBV27 CASRDTGVRNTEAFF
TRBV30 CAWSPGLFEQYF
TRBV29-1 CSVEDAPGILAGGYTF
TRBV11-2 CASSWPSTDTQYF
TRBV27 CASSPNREYEQYF
TRBV7-6 CASSLAPSGSIGTGELFF
TRBV4-3 CASSQEGTAGGPNIQYF
TRBV5-6 CASSPGVGFNQPQHF
TRBV14 CASSEVAGLTGELFF
TRBV30 CAWSVSDRSVAGYEQFF
TRBV7-9 CSSSYPRDRGTDTQYF
TRBV4-1 CASSQIGQGLTEGGYTF
TRBV11-3 CASSKIRDRAYEQYF
TRBV19 CASNPLGAESTDTQYF
TRBV5-1 CASSRGIAGGEQYF
TRBV10-3 CAIRDSVNYGYTF
TRBV18 CASSPLQETQYF
TRBV9 CASSVGVGLPGEDTQYF
TRBV5-8 CASSLRGIPGGAFF
TRBV19 CASSSLTGSTDTQYF
TRBV5-6 CASSSGGRQNEQFF
TRBV7-9 CASSPTRPGQGAEAFF
TRBV5-1 CASSLTGPGANVLTF
TRBV21-1 CASTADGTGNQPQHF
TRBV15 CATAQPAGNTIYF
TRBV7-2 CASSSSRDSSYEQYF
TRBV18 CASSAGASDAYEQYF
TRBV7-2 CASSPTPGGYQETQYF
TRBV29-1 CSVFLAGVYNEQFF
TRBV4-3 CASSLEWRNEKLFF
TRBV7-2 CASSLDRLATDTQYF
TRBV7-3 CASSLAGDTGELFF
TRBV9 CASSRVSTDTQYF
TRBV2 CASTYREGGNEQFF
TRBV9 CASSVGTTLGDTQYF
TRBV7-6 CASSEQGATEAFF
TRBV7-9 CASSLGVRGRQETQYF
TRBV7-9 CSSSSRDRGLNYGYTF
TRBV6-1 CASSPGSQETQYF
TRBV5-1 CASSPPRAGTGELFF
TRBV5-6 CASSMGLAGLSSYNEQFF
TRBV5-4 CASSLAGDGNTIYF
TRBV19 CASRLQGGSGNTIYF
TRBV15 CATSRISGTDQETQYF
TRBV7-2 CASSLVPDSPNTIYF
TRBV18 CASSPGGGQETQYF
TRBV4-3 CASSYRGGYEQYF
TRBV7-2 CASSLQVAGELFF